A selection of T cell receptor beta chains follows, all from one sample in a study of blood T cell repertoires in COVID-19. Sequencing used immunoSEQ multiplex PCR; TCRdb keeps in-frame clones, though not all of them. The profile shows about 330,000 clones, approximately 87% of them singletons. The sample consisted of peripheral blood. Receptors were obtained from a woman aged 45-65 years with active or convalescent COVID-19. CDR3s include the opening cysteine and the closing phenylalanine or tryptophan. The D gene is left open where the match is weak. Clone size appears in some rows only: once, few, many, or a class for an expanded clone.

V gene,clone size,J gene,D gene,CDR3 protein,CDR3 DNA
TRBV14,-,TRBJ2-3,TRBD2,CASSHFPGLAGLGDTQYF,TGTGCCAGCAGCCACTTCCCGGGACTAGCGGGATTGGGAGATACGCAGTATTTT
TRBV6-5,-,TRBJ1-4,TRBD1,CATRDRANEKLFF,TGTGCCACCCGGGACAGAGCGAATGAAAAACTGTTTTTT
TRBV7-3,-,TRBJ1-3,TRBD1,CASSLAGGDSGNTIYF,TGTGCCAGCAGCTTAGCAGGGGGCGACTCTGGAAACACCATATATTTT
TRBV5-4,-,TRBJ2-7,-,CASSSESGYEQYF,TGTGCCAGCAGCTCGGAGAGCGGCTACGAGCAGTACTTC
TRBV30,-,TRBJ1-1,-,CAWSDFRVKVNTEAFF,TGTGCCTGGAGTGACTTCAGGGTGAAGGTGAACACTGAAGCTTTCTTT
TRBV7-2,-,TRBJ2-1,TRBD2,CASSPPGTSFEQFF,TGTGCCAGCAGCCCACCCGGGACTAGTTTTGAGCAGTTCTTC
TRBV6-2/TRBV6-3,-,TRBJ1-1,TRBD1,CASSYSVTGGLIEAFF,TGTGCCAGCAGTTACTCTGTGACAGGGGGCCTTATTGAAGCTTTCTTT
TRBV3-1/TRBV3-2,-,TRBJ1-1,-,CASSLRGTTEAFF,TGTGCCAGCAGCCTAAGGGGGACCACTGAAGCTTTCTTT
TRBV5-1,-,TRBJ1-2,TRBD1,CASSLGQGSGYTF,TGCGCCAGCAGCTTGGGACAGGGGAGCGGCTACACCTTC
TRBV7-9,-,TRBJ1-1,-,CASSLRRDEAFF,TGTGCCAGCAGTCTTAGGAGGGACGAAGCTTTCTTT
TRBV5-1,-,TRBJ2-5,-,CASSASQGGGETQYF,TGCGCCAGCAGCGCTTCACAGGGAGGGGGAGAGACCCAGTACTTC
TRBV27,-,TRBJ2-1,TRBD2,CASSPQVGSGSLSYNEQFF,TGTGCCAGCAGCCCCCAGGTGGGTAGCGGGAGCCTCTCCTACAATGAGCAGTTCTTC
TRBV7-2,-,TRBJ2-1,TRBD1,CASSSRRVLTGVRGEQFF,TGTGCCAGCAGCTCCCGACGGGTTCTTACAGGGGTGCGTGGGGAGCAGTTCTTC
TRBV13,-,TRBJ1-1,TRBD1,CASSLVVGTGGVNTEAFF,TGTGCCAGCAGCTTAGTCGTGGGGACAGGGGGCGTTAACACTGAAGCTTTCTTT
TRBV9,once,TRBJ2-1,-,CASSVGQGTYNEQFF,TGTGCCAGCAGCGTAGGGCAGGGGACCTACAATGAGCAGTTCTTC
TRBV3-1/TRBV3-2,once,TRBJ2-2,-,CASSQAGNTGELFF,TGTGCCAGCAGCCAAGCGGGGAACACCGGGGAGCTGTTTTTT
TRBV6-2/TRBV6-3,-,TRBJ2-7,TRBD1,CASSRGTGAYEQYF,TGTGCCAGCAGTCGAGGGACAGGGGCCTACGAGCAGTACTTC
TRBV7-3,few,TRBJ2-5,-,CASSIDWQETQYF,TGTGCCAGCAGCATCGACTGGCAAGAGACCCAGTACTTC
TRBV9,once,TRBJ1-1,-,CASSPSVGQGPRMNTEAFF,TGTGCCAGCAGCCCATCGGTTGGGCAGGGCCCCAGAATGAACACTGAAGCTTTCTTT
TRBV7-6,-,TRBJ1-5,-,CASSPKVGGNSNQPQHF,TGTGCCAGCAGCCCCAAGGTAGGGGGTAATAGCAATCAGCCCCAGCATTTT
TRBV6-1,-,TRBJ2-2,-,CASSGDRFSNTGELFF,TGTGCCAGCAGTGGCGACAGGTTCTCGAACACCGGGGAGCTGTTTTTT
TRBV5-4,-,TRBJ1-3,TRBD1,CASSQGQGNGNTIYF,TGTGCCAGCAGCCAGGGACAGGGAAATGGAAACACCATATATTTT
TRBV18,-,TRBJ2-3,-,CASSPYGSDTQYF,TGTGCCAGCTCACCATACGGGTCAGATACGCAGTATTTT
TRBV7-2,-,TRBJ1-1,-,CASSPRGGYPFTEAFF,TGTGCCAGCAGCCCCAGGGGAGGGTACCCTTTCACTGAAGCTTTCTTT
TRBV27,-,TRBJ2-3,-,CASSQTWTGGDTDTQYF,TGTGCCAGCAGCCAAACTTGGACAGGCGGGGACACAGATACGCAGTATTTT
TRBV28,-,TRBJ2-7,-,CASRGGTKVNEQYF,TGTGCCAGCAGGGGGGGAACCAAGGTGAACGAGCAGTACTTC
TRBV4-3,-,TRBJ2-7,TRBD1,CASSQGGTGAEQYF,TGCGCCAGCAGCCAAGGCGGGACAGGGGCCGAGCAGTACTTC
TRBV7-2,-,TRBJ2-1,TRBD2,CASSPGTSVVDEQFF,TGTGCCAGCAGTCCCGGGACTAGCGTGGTGGATGAGCAGTTCTTC
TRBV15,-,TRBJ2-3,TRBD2,CATSRSRPGLVFLESGPDTQYF,TGTGCCACCAGCAGATCGCGTCCGGGACTAGTATTTTTGGAATCTGGTCCAGATACGCAGTATTTT
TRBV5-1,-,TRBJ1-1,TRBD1,CASSLRTGGNTEAFF,TGCGCCAGCAGTTTACGGACAGGGGGAAACACTGAAGCTTTCTTT
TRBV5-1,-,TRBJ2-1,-,CASSLAIGSRSYNEQFF,TGCGCCAGCAGCTTGGCTATAGGGAGTCGGTCCTACAATGAGCAGTTCTTC
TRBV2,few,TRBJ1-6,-,CASSLGRGNSPLHF,TGTGCCAGCAGTTTGGGTCGGGGAAATTCACCCCTCCACTTT
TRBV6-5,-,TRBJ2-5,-,CASNRRGGETQYF,TGTGCCAGCAACAGGCGCGGTGGAGAGACCCAGTACTTC
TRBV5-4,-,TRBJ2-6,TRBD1,CASRPGTGVSGANVLTF,TGTGCCAGCAGACCCGGGACAGGGGTCTCTGGGGCCAACGTCCTGACTTTC
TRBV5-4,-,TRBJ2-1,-,CASSLAGGGSRDEQFF,TGTGCCAGCAGCTTGGCCGGTGGGGGGAGTCGGGATGAGCAGTTCTTC
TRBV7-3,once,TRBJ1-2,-,CASRPDNRAVYGYTF,TGTGCCAGCAGACCTGATAACAGGGCGGTCTATGGCTACACCTTC
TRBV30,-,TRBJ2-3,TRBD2,CAWSPGLAGGRDTQYF,TGTGCCTGGAGCCCCGGACTAGCGGGAGGCAGAGATACGCAGTATTTT
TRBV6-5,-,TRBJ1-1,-,CASSYPPGGPNTEAFF,TGTGCCAGCAGTTACCCTCCGGGGGGACCGAACACTGAAGCTTTCTTT
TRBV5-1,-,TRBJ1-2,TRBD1,CASSLGEGAGYGYTF,TGCGCCAGCAGCCTTGGCGAGGGGGCGGGCTATGGCTACACCTTC
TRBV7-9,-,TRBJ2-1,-,CASSFILGTLFVDEQFF,TGTGCCAGCAGCTTCATTCTCGGGACACTCTTTGTGGATGAGCAGTTCTTC
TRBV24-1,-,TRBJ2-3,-,CATSDATHSDTQYF,TGTGCCACCAGTGATGCAACCCACAGTGATACGCAGTATTTT
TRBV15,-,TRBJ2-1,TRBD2,CATSRGRATSGGAGEQFF,TGTGCCACCAGCAGGGGGAGGGCTACTAGCGGGGGGGCTGGTGAGCAGTTCTTC
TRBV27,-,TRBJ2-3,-,CASSLWGLPSDTQYF,TGTGCCAGCAGTTTATGGGGGCTCCCTTCTGATACGCAGTATTTT
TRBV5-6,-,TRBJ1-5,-,CASSYMNQPQHF,TGTGCCAGCAGCTATATGAATCAGCCCCAGCATTTT